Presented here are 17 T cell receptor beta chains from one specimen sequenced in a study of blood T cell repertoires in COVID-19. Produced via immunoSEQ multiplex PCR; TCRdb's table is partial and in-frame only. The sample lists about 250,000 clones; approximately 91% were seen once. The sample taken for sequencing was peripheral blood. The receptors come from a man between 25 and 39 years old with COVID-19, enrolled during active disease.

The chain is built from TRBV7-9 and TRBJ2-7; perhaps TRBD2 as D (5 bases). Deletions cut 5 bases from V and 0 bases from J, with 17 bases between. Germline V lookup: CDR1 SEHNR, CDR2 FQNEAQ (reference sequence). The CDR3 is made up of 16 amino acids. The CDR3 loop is CASSARATTFSYEQYF. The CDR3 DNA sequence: TGTGCCAGCAGCGCAAGGGCGACTACGTTCTCCTACGAGCAGTACTTC. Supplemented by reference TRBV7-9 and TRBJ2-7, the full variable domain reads DTGVSQNPRHKITKRGQNVTFRCDPISEHNRLYWYRQTLGQGPEFLTYFQNEAQLEKSRLLSDRFSAERPKGSFSTLEIQRTEQGDSAMYLCASSARATTFSYEQYFGPGTRLTVT.

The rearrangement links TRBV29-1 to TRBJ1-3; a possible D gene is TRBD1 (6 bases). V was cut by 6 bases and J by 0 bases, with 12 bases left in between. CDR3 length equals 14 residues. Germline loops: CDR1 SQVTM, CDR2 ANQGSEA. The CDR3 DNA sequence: TGCAGCGTGCCCGCGACAGGCTCTGGAAACACCATATATTTT. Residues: CSVPATGSGNTIYF.

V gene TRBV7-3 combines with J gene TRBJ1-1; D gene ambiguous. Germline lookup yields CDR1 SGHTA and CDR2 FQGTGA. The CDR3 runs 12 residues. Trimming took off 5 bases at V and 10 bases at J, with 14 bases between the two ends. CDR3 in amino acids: CASSLSAAGAFF. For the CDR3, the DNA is TGTGCCAGCAGCCTTTCGGCAGCAGGAGCTTTCTTT.

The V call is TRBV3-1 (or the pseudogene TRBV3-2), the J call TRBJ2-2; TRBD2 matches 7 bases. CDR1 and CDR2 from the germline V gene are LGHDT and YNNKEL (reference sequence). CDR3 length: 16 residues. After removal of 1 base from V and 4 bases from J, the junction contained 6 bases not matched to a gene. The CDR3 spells CASSQAYASGTGELFF. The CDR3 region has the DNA TGTGCCAGCAGCCAAGCCTATGCTAGCGGCACCGGGGAGCTGTTTTTT.

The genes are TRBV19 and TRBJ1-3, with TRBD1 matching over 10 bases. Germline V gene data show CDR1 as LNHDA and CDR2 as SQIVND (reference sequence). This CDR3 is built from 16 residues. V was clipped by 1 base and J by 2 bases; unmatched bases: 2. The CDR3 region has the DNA TGTGCCAGTAGTATAGGACAGGGGGCAGCTGGAAACACCATATATTTT. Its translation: CASSIGQGAAGNTIYF.

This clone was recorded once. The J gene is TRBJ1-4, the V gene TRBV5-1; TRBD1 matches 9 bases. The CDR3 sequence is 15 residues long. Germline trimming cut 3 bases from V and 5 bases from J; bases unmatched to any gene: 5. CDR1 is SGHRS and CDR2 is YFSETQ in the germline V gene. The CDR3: CASSWGQGNNEKLFF. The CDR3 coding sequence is TGCGCCAGCAGCTGGGGACAGGGAAACAATGAAAAACTGTTTTTT.

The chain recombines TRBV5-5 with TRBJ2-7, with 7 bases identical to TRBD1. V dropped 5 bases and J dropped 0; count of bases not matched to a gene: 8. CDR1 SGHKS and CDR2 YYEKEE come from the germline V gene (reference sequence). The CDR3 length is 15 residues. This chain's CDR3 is CASRLTGPTSYEQYF. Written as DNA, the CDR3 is TGTGCCAGCAGACTGACAGGGCCCACCTCCTACGAGCAGTACTTC.

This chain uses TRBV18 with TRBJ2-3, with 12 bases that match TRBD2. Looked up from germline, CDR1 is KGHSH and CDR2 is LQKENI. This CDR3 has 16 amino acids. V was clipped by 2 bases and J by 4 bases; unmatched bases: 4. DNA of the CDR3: TGTGCCAGCTCACCAGGACTAGCGGGGAGGGCAGATACGCAGTATTTT. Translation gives CASSPGLAGRADTQYF.

The CDR3 sequence: CASSSGLAGRRNTGELFF. The DNA of the CDR3 is TGCGCCAGCAGCTCGGGACTAGCGGGACGGAGGAACACCGGGGAGCTGTTTTTT. The chain uses TRBV5-1 and TRBJ2-2; 13 nucleotides align to TRBD2. There are 18 residues in the CDR3. V dropped 3 bases and J dropped 1; count of bases not matched to a gene: 6. The V gene's germline CDR1 is SGHRS and CDR2 YFSETQ. The variable domain in full, completed from reference TRBV5-1 and TRBJ2-2, reads KAGVTQTPRYLIKTRGQQVTLSCSPISGHRSVSWYQQTPGQGLQFLFEYFSETQRNKGNFPGRFSGRQFSNSRSEMNVSTLELGDSALYLCASSSGLAGRRNTGELFFGEGSRLTVL.

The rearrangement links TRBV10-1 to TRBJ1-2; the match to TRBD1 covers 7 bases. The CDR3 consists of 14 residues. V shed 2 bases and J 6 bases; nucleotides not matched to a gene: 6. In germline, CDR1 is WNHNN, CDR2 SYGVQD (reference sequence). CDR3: CASSERGRFHGYTF. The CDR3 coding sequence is TGCGCCAGCAGTGAGAGGGGGCGTTTCCATGGCTACACCTTC.

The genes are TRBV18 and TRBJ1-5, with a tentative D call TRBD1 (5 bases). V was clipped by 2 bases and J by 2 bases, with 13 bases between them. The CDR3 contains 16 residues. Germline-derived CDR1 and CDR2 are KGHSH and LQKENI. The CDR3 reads CASSPVGGGGNQPQHF. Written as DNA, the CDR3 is TGTGCCAGCTCACCAGTCGGAGGAGGGGGCAATCAGCCCCAGCATTTT.

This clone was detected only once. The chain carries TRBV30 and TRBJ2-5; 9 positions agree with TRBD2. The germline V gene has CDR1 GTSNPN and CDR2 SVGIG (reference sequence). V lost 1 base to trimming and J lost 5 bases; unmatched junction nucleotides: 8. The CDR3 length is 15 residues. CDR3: CAWSAGSGGWETQYF. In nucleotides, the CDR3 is TGTGCCTGGAGTGCCGGGAGCGGGGGGTGGGAGACCCAGTACTTC.

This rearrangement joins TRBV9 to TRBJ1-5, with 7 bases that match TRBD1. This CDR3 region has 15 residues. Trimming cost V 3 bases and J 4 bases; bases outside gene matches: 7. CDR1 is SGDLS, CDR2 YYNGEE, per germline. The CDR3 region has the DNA TGTGCCAGCAGCGCTCATCGGGACAGAAATCAGCCCCAGCATTTT. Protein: CASSAHRDRNQPQHF.

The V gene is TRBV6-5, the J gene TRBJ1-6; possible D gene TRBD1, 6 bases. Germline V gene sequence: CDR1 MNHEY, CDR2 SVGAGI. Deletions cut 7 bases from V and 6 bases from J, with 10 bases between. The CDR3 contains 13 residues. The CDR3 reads CASTDRSNSPLHF. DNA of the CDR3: TGTGCCAGCACCGACAGGAGTAATTCACCCCTCCACTTT.

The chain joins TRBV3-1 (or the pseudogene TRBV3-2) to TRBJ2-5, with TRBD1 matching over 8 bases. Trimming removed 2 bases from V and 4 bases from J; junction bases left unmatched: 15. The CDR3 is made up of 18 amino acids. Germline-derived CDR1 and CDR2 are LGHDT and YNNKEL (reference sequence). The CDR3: CASSQTGTGGGSRETQYF. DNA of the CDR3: TGTGCCAGCAGCCAAACCGGGACAGGAGGGGGTTCAAGAGAGACCCAGTACTTC.

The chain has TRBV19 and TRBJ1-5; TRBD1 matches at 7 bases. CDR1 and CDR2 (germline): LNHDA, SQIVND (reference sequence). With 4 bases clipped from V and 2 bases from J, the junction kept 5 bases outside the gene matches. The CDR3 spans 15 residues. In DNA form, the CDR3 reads TGTGCCAGTAGTACCGGGACAGTGGGCAATCAGCCCCAGCATTTT. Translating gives CASSTGTVGNQPQHF. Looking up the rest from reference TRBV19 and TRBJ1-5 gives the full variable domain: DGGITQSPKYLFRKEGQNVTLSCEQNLNHDAMYWYRQDPGQGLRLIYYSQIVNDFQKGDIAEGYSVSREKKESFPLTVTSAQKNPTAFYLCASSTGTVGNQPQHFGDGTRLSIL.

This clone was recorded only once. The DNA for the CDR3 is TGTGCCAGCAGTCTAGGGACAGAGAATCAGCCCCAGCATTTT. Its translation: CASSLGTENQPQHF. V gene TRBV28 combines with J gene TRBJ1-5; 7 bases fit TRBD1. The germline gives CDR1 MDHEN, CDR2 SYDVKM. The length of the CDR3 is 14 residues. With 5 bases clipped from V and 4 bases from J, the junction kept 5 bases outside the gene matches.